This TCR beta chain stems from a study of cytomegalovirus exposure and HLA in healthy donors (TCRdb year 2017). Study-level background: In an earlier analysis of 550 to 750 of the donors, around 300 Gb of sequence data and 95 million to 130 million unique TCR beta sequences from some 170 million T cells were reported. Of the roughly 430 genotyped donors, 65% to 90% fell in the genetic ancestry cluster associated with self-reported Caucasian donors. To predict cytomegalovirus infection status, the study combined high-throughput TCR immunosequencing, statistical association of individual TCRs with disease status, and machine learning. To decide whether each TCR beta V gene segment behaved as functional or pseudogenic, an earlier analysis of some 600 of the donors relied on high-throughput TCR beta sequencing. Typing coverage varied by locus: about 620-630 donors for A, B, C, DRB1 and DQB1; about 520 for DQA1; around 570 for DPA1; about 450 for DPB1. In a later genetic analysis, genome-wide SNP genotypes for 398 of the 666 donors were used, and that subset was treated as a discovery cohort. Donor age, sex, ethnicity and CMV serostatus were collected together with the repertoire data. A later analysis re-examined previously published TCR beta repertoires from roughly 720 donors and added high-resolution HLA genotyping to investigate patterns of TCR occurrence. The study used immunosequencing to profile the T cell repertoires of hundreds of subjects and linked those repertoires to cytomegalovirus serostatus. About five DR-DQ haplotypes were treated as single units for association and clustering because of strong linkage in the cohort. In addition to the first cohort of 650 to 800 subjects, a separate validation cohort of 120 different subjects was used. About 310 gigabases of sequencing data and some 85 million unique TCR sequences were included in an early release covering several hundred HLA-typed donors. Among 300 to 450 genotyped donors of the cohort, an average of around 240,000 unique TCR beta nucleotide sequences were sequenced per donor, around a sixth of them non-productive. Rather than drawing on any new phenotypic data, the later analysis identified candidate immune exposures from TCR beta sequences and the way those sequences occurred across donors. All discovery cohort repertoires had been generated on a single sequencing platform. The aim of the study was to test whether cataloging public T cell receptors could identify signatures of past pathogen exposure. HLA typing included class I and class II loci at four-digit resolution.

Trimming at the junction amounts to 4 bases on V and 0 bases on J, and the germline ends lie 13 bases apart. The cysteine opens and the phenylalanine closes a CDR3 of 15 amino acids. Only the CDR3 DNA is retained, 45 bases long and in frame from the first base. The CDR1 and CDR2 encoded by the germline V gene are MDHEN and SYDVKM. Preparation of the library involved the immunoSEQ multiplex PCR assay. For the multiplex PCR, a mixture combining 60 forward primers for TCR Vbeta segments and 13 reverse primers for TCR Jbeta segments was used. The CDR3 region of rearranged TCR beta genes was amplified from genomic DNA with a multiplex PCR assay. The amplified TCR beta libraries were sequenced on the Illumina HiSeq System as 87-base-pair reads. The published analysis was carried out like this. In a later analysis, some 80 million unique TCR beta chains were counted across the roughly 700 repertoires, and roughly 11 million of these chains were shared by at least two donors. To remove PCR and sequencing errors, raw reads were error-corrected and collapsed into unique sequences using a nearest-neighbor algorithm that merged closely related sequences. To assign V, D and J gene segments, CDR3 sequences were aligned to IMGT reference sequences. For a sequence to be retained, a match of at least six nucleotides to both a V gene segment and a J gene segment was required. Rearrangements were called productive when the CDR3 lacked stop codons and stayed in frame with V and J; all others were non-productive. Following IMGT convention, CDR3 was defined as the stretch from the second conserved V-encoded cysteine up to the conserved J-encoded phenylalanine. The earlier analysis of 587 of the donors excluded any sequence lacking an unambiguous match to a single V gene segment. An earlier analysis of fewer than 650 of the donors classified V segments as functional when productive rearrangements were above 56.7% and as segregating when the standard deviation between donors was above 5%. To diagnose cytomegalovirus status from the catalog of TCR beta chain sequences, a statistical classification framework was built. A later analysis assigned V and J genes by comparing TCR nucleotide sequences with IMGT/GENE-DB human TR gene sequences. The TCRdist pipeline was used in a later analysis to assign CDR3 sequences and most-parsimonious VDJ recombination scenarios. In a later analysis, each TCR beta chain was defined by its CDR3 amino acid sequence together with its V-gene family, and reads lacking a unique V-gene family were excluded. As a way to deal with suspected cross-contamination and a sequencing artifact, a later analysis dropped approximately 590 nucleotide sequences that were highly shared and had low generation probability. In a later analysis, a clonal expansion index for each public chain was calculated from normalized within-repertoire ranks of inferred template counts. In a later analysis, generation probabilities were computed using a VDJ recombination model fitted to out-of-frame rearrangements, and the results were checked against IGoR. In a later analysis, hypergeometric tests were used to score TCR-TCR, TCR-HLA and TCR-CMV co-occurrence, with a repertoire-size bias correction applied to TCR pairs. In a later analysis, false discovery rates were estimated by permuting HLA or CMV assignments 20 times. In a later analysis, co-occurring TCRs were grouped using DBSCAN, and TCRdist sequence similarity was added for clustering within HLA-allele-positive subsets. Repertoires with fewer than 30,000 or more than 120,000 public chains, plus five repertoires with anomalous nucleotide sharing, were excluded from co-occurrence clustering. TCRdb provides this immuneACCESS table in a form limited to in-frame rearrangements. Some clones are lacking; in checked studies, under half of them reflect an unresolved V gene, and why the rest are absent is not known. For V, J and clone size, that table is used; D and trimming come from the DNA. This sample is represented by 110,000 or so clones; 74% of them were singletons. The top ten hold about 2% of the sample.

The cohort consisted of 666 healthy bone marrow donors. At the time of sampling, all cohort members were nominally healthy, though unrecorded immune exposures were likely present. Of the 600 or so cohort members, approximately 290 had a positive CMV serostatus and approximately 400 had a negative one, while no CMV serostatus was recorded for the donor. Each donor provided a peripheral blood sample, and peripheral blood mononuclear cells were used for TCR beta sequencing. Genomic DNA was extracted from the blood cell samples with the Qiagen DNeasy Blood Extraction Kit. The paper's findings and limits, for the study overall: Cytomegalovirus status was reported to be diagnosed by the classifier with high specificity and sensitivity in both the original and validation cohorts. Over 15 rarely observed V segments, including chromosome 9 orphons, were excluded from the earlier analysis of almost 600 of the donors because counts were too low. Specific HLA alleles were associated with roughly 17,000 TCR beta sequences at a false discovery rate of 0.05 in a later analysis. The 87-base-pair reads could not distinguish some IMGT-functional V segments, including TRBV6-2 and TRBV6-3, so those segments were excluded. CMV serostatus was the only immune exposure information available for the cohort. A later genetic analysis associated a missense DCLRE1C variant with V-gene and J-gene trimming of TCR beta chains, and an independent cohort replicated the association. A total of about 180 TCR beta chains were listed by the study as associated with cytomegalovirus. A group of highly shared sequence variants was considered likely to be a technical artifact of the sequencing pipeline. The authors suggested that the approach could potentially be generalized to other disease states and immunological phenotypes. Because HLA typing was unavailable for some donors at each locus, only the typed subset was used in association tests. While some public TCRs were present in many individuals, most TCR sequences turned up only very rarely across donors. This cohort had only TCR beta chains sequenced, and the lack of alpha or paired-chain data limited which features could be detected. Linkage disequilibrium might explain the correlated functional status among segregating V segments, but an unknown experimental factor could not be excluded. Compared with the roughly 720-donor mean, donors in an Asian-associated ancestry cluster had fewer N-insertions in productive TCRs, according to a later genetic analysis. Most CMV-associated TCR beta chains appeared to be HLA-restricted in a later analysis, and the HLA associations seemed to be driven largely by CMV exposure. According to a later analysis, TCR association rates differed among HLA loci, with DRB1 alleles showing the most associated TCRs and HLA-C alleles showing the fewest. Sequencing depth was assumed to be roughly uniform across donors in the presence/absence analyses, though that assumption may not hold. In an earlier analysis of 587 of the donors, most TCR beta V segments appeared in productive rearrangements about 90% or about 30% of the time, broadly matching IMGT annotations. A further reported finding was that TCR beta sequences accurately predicted the HLA-A and HLA-B alleles for most subjects in the first cohort. When HLA alleles, especially DR and DQ, strongly co-occurred, TCR associations were difficult to assign to individual alleles. According to a later analysis, parvovirus B19, influenza, CMV and Epstein-Barr virus appeared linked to several top co-occurrence clusters. In a later analysis, HLA-associated TCR beta chains showed more clonal expansion and lower generation probabilities than non-associated chains that were equally common. A few of the identified cytomegalovirus-associated TCR beta chains were confirmed in vitro to be specific for cytomegalovirus antigens.

As to this clone: Its antigen is currently not known. Qualities for individual bases were not recorded, and no much larger clone is one base off.

This TCR was recovered from a human donor in good health. The sample comprised PBMCs. Recombination connected TRBV28 to TRBJ2-7; TRBD1 could be the D gene, as 5 bases match. This receptor carries the CDR3 CASSSRQGVSYEQYF. At the DNA level, the sequence is TGTGCCAGCAGTTCAAGGCAGGGTGTCTCCTACGAGCAGTACTTC.